This TCR beta chain stems from a study of CD8 T cells in Susac syndrome. Study findings and constraints: The study admitted that it had a relatively small number of individuals in its TCR sequencing and HLA analysis.

For this clonotype: Its antigen is not known.

There are 14 residues in the CDR3. Trimming took off 4 bases at V and 5 bases at J, with 12 bases between the two ends. An amount of RNA that ranged from roughly 0.45 to 1 ug was reverse transcribed with random hexamers. One entry per CDR3 protein results from TCRdb running MiXCR on the immunoSEQ multiplex PCR reads. The data hold approximately 150,000 distinct CDR3 sequences, with roughly 95% observed a single time. This sequence joins TRBV12-3 or TRBV12-4 and TRBJ2-1, with D unresolved. The sample comprised CD4+ T cells from PBMCs. This receptor was identified in a human donor in good health. CDR3 DNA sequence: TGTGCCAGCAGTTCGAGAGGACGCAACAATGAGCAGTTCTTC. Its translation: CASSSRGRNNEQFF.